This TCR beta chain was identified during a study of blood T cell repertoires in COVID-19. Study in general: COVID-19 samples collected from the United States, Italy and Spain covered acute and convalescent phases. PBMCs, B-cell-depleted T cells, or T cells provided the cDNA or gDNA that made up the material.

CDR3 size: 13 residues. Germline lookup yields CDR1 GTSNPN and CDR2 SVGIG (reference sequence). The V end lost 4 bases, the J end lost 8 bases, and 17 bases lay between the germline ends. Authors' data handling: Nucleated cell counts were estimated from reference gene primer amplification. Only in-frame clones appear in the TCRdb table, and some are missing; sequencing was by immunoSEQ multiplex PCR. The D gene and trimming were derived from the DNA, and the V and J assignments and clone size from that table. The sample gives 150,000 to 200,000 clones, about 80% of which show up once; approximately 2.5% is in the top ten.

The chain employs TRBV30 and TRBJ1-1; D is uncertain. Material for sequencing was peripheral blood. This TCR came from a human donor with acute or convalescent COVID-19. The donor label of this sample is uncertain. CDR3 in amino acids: CAWTNLLGDEAFF. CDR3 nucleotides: TGTGCCTGGACCAACCTACTGGGAGACGAAGCTTTCTTT. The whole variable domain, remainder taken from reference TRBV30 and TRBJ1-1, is SQTIHQWPATLVQPVGSPLSLECTVEGTSNPNLYWYRQAAGRGLQLLFYSVGIGQISSEVPQNLSASRPQDRQFILSSKKLLLSDSGFYLCAWTNLLGDEAFFGQGTRLTVV.